This TCR beta chain was sequenced for a study of blood T cell repertoires in COVID-19. Study as a whole: The United States, Italy and Spain were the sources of the acute and convalescent COVID-19 samples. Sample material is recorded as cDNA or gDNA derived from T cells, B-cell-depleted T cells, or PBMCs.

Libraries were prepared by immunoSEQ multiplex PCR; TCRdb keeps only in-frame clonotypes and omits some of them. The repertoire includes some 62,000 clones, 65% to 80% of them detected once, and about a fifth sits in the top ten. After removal of 6 bases from V and 8 bases from J, the junction contained 9 bases not matched to a gene. The CDR3 consists of 13 residues. Germline V gives CDR1 SQVTM, CDR2 ANQGSEA. This TCR derives from a woman at least 80 years old with active or convalescent COVID-19. Sequenced sample: peripheral blood. The rearrangement joins TRBV29-1 to TRBJ2-1; the match to TRBD1 covers 8 bases. CDR3 loop: CSVRTGPGHEQFF. The CDR3 bases are TGCAGCGTAAGGACAGGGCCAGGGCATGAGCAGTTCTTC.